This T cell receptor (beta chain) was recovered during a study of low-dose radiotherapy and immunotherapy resistance in tumors. On the study more broadly: Doses delivered to Cohort 2 were 1 Gy per fraction every two weeks, amounting to 13 Gy over 26 weeks. Intravenously given cyclophosphamide 200 mg/m2 followed a two-week schedule that placed each dose one day before radiation and immunotherapy.

The sample's time point: before trial treatment. The J segment lost 1 base and the V segment lost 6 bases, leaving 4 bases of the junction unmatched. This CDR3 is built from 17 residues. Germline loops: CDR1 SGHTA, CDR2 FQGNSA. This clonotype was recorded at least ten times. First-strand cDNA used TRAV- and TRBV-specific primers, covering alpha and beta chains. The TCRs were subjected to amplification over roughly 20 PCR cycles employing a constant-region primer in conjunction with a V-primer adapter. One entry per CDR3 protein results from TCRdb running MiXCR on the reads. The repertoire has around 90,000 distinct CDR3 sequences, approximately 19% of them found once; the top ten carry 5.9%.

The sample was PBMCs, taken before treatment. The source of this sequence is a male donor with prostate cancer. The rearrangement links TRBV7-2 to TRBJ2-6; 12 bases are a match to TRBD1. CDR3 coding DNA: TGTGCCAGCAGACCGGGACAGGGGGCTTCTGGGGCCAACGTCCTGACTTTC. Translated: CASRPGQGASGANVLTF.